This T cell receptor beta chain was profiled in a study of blood T cell repertoires in COVID-19. Study summary: Sources were T cells, B-cell-depleted T cells, or PBMCs; the material itself was cDNA or gDNA.

Patients in Seattle were enrolled during active infection, then followed longitudinally. This CDR3 spans 14 amino acids. The germline CDR1 and CDR2 sequences are SNHLY and FYNNEI. The trim removed 7 bases at V and 7 bases at J, leaving 10 bases unmatched. Per the original methods: Quantification of nucleated cells was approximated via reference gene primer amplification. TCRdb's table, derived via immunoSEQ multiplex PCR, lists solely in-frame clones and lacks some. Clone size and the V and J calls come from that table; the DNA yielded D and trimming. The data hold some 70,000 clones, with around 90% observed a single time.

The chain couples TRBV2 to TRBJ2-1; the match to TRBD1 covers 7 bases. The sequenced sample was peripheral blood. The receptor was isolated from a middle-aged man with COVID-19, enrolled during active disease. The CDR3 nucleotides are TGTGCCAGCACCGACCCGGACAGGTGGAATGAGCAGTTCTTC. It specifies CASTDPDRWNEQFF.